The rows below give T cell receptor beta chains drawn from one sample of a study of post-analysis software for immune sequencing data. TCRdb reanalysed the PCR reads using MiXCR and keeps one entry per CDR3 protein. The sample has around 770,000 distinct CDR3 sequences, around 46% seen once. The specimen sequenced was blood. Receptor source: a girl between 10 and 17 years old with multiple sclerosis. CDR3s include the opening cysteine and the closing phenylalanine or tryptophan. The D gene is left open where the match is weak. Size values are once, few and many counts, or a class for expanded clones, and some rows have none.

few	TRBV5-1	TRBJ2-7	.	TGCGCCAGCAGCGAATGGACAGCCGACTCCTACGAGCAGTACTTC	CASSEWTADSYEQYF
.	TRBV7-2	TRBJ2-7	TRBD2	TGTGCCAGCAGCTTAGCAGGACTAGTGCCTTACGAGCAGTACTTC	CASSLAGLVPYEQYF
.	TRBV29-1	TRBJ1-2	.	TGCAGCGTCGACCTACCGGGACGGAACTATGGCTACACCTTC	CSVDLPGRNYGYTF
.	TRBV12-3/TRBV12-4	TRBJ2-3	.	TGTGCCATCCATGGGACTGTCACAGATACGCAGTATTTT	CAIHGTVTDTQYF
few	TRBV5-1	TRBJ2-1	TRBD2	TGCGCCAGCAGCTGGACCGGGGAGGGGAATGAGCAGTTCTTC	CASSWTGEGNEQFF
.	TRBV7-9	TRBJ2-7	.	TGTGCCAGCAGCTTATATAACGGGCTGGGCGAGCAGTACTTC	CASSLYNGLGEQYF
.	TRBV10-3	TRBJ2-1	TRBD2	TGTGCCGTCGCTGGGGCTAGCGGGACTACTGAGCAGTTCTTC	CAVAGASGTTEQFF
.	TRBV5-5	TRBJ2-5	.	TGTGCCAGCAGCTACAGGGCTGAGACCCAGTACTTC	CASSYRAETQYF
.	TRBV6-1	TRBJ2-5	.	TGTGCCAGCAGTACCCGGACAGGGTCGGGAGGGACCCAGTACTTC	CASSTRTGSGGTQYF
few	TRBV5-1	TRBJ2-1	TRBD2	TGCGCCAGCAGCTTCGAGATAGCGGGAGGGTATGAGCAGTTCTTC	CASSFEIAGGYEQFF
few	TRBV12-3/TRBV12-4	TRBJ1-2	.	TGTGCCAGCAGTCTCAGCGGGCATGGCTACACCTTC	CASSLSGHGYTF
.	TRBV20-1	TRBJ2-7	.	TGCAGTGCTTCACTTGGGGGACTGGGTAGCGAGCAGTACTTC	CSASLGGLGSEQYF
.	TRBV20-1	TRBJ2-7	TRBD1	TGCAGTGCTAGACTACAGGGGTCCCATTCCTACGAGCAGTACTTC	CSARLQGSHSYEQYF
.	TRBV20-1	TRBJ2-5	.	TGCAGTGCTGCGCGGGGGCCGCAAGAGACCCAGTACTTC	CSAARGPQETQYF
few	TRBV7-2	TRBJ2-5	.	TGTGCCAGCAGCTTAGTTGGGGGTGGAGAGACCCAGTACTTC	CASSLVGGGETQYF
few	TRBV29-1	TRBJ1-4	TRBD1	TGCAGCGCCGTCGGGACAGAGCCAAATGAAAAACTGTTTTTT	CSAVGTEPNEKLFF
once	TRBV6-5	TRBJ1-4	TRBD1	TGTGCCAGCAGTTACACTACGTCGCGACAGGGTGCGGCAAAACGGTTTTTT	CASSYTTSRQGAAKRFF
.	TRBV5-1	TRBJ2-6	.	TGCGCCAGCAGCCCGCTAGGCGGATCCGGGGCCAACGTCCTGACTTTC	CASSPLGGSGANVLTF
.	TRBV11-2	TRBJ2-1	.	TGTGCCAGCAGCTTAGAGCTTCGGCTAGTCAATGAGCAGTTCTTC	CASSLELRLVNEQFF
few	TRBV18	TRBJ1-2	TRBD1	TGTGCCAGCTCTTCGTCTGACAGGGCCGCCTATGGCTACACCTTC	CASSSSDRAAYGYTF
.	TRBV9	TRBJ2-7	TRBD1	TGTGCCAGCAGCGGGGGACAGGGGTGGGAGCAGTACTTC	CASSGGQGWEQYF
.	TRBV20-1	TRBJ2-1	TRBD1	TGCAGTCCTCGGAACAGGGGAGAGCAGTTCTTC	CSPRNRGEQFF
.	TRBV6-6	TRBJ1-1	.	TGTGCCAGCAGTTGCGGGACACCGAACACTGAAGCTTTCTTT	CASSCGTPNTEAFF
few	TRBV29-1	TRBJ1-2	.	TGCAGCGTTGTGACCATCTATGGCTACACCTTC	CSVVTIYGYTF
.	TRBV7-2	TRBJ2-5	TRBD2	TGTGCCAGCAGCTTGATGCTAGCGGGAGGCTCAGAGACCCAGTACTTC	CASSLMLAGGSETQYF
.	TRBV20-1	TRBJ2-5	TRBD2	TGCAGTGCTACTAGCGGGAGTTGGGAGACCCAGTACTTC	CSATSGSWETQYF
few	TRBV5-6	TRBJ1-2	.	TGTGCCAGCAGCTTGGCCGAAGAGGGGATCCGCTATGGCTACACCTTC	CASSLAEEGIRYGYTF
.	TRBV28	TRBJ2-7	.	TGTGCCAGCAGTTTTTTTAGCGGCACCTACGAGCAGTACTTC	CASSFFSGTYEQYF
few	TRBV29-1	TRBJ2-1	.	TGCAGCGTCGAGGGCCCAAGGGGCTACAATGAGCAGTTCTTC	CSVEGPRGYNEQFF
.	TRBV21-1	TRBJ2-7	.	TGTGCCAGCAGCACAACGAACACCTACGAGCAGTACTTC	CASSTTNTYEQYF
once	TRBV20-1	TRBJ2-1	.	TGCAGTGCTAGTATGGGGGGTGAGCAGTTCTTC	CSASMGGEQFF
.	TRBV7-6	TRBJ2-1	TRBD1	TGTGCCAGCAGCTTAGAAGGTGGCAGGGGGCCGGGCAATGAGCAGTTCTTC	CASSLEGGRGPGNEQFF
.	TRBV27	TRBJ2-1	.	TGTGCCAGCAGTTTCAGGATGAACAATGAGCAGTTCTTC	CASSFRMNNEQFF
.	TRBV28	TRBJ1-1	.	TGTGCCAGCAGTCCTCTCGGCAGGGCGAACACTGAAGCTTTCTTT	CASSPLGRANTEAFF
few	TRBV9	TRBJ2-1	TRBD2	TGTGCCAGCAGCGTAGAGATAGCGGGAGGGCCGGGGAATGAGCAGTTCTTC	CASSVEIAGGPGNEQFF
few	TRBV29-1	TRBJ2-7	TRBD2	TGCAGCGTTGGCACTAGCGGAGGGGGCTACGAGCAGTACTTC	CSVGTSGGGYEQYF
many	TRBV5-4	TRBJ2-1	TRBD2	TGTGCCAGCAGCCCCGGGACTAGCGGCAATGAGCAGTTCTTC	CASSPGTSGNEQFF
.	TRBV9	TRBJ1-2	.	TGTGCCAGCAGTGAAAACGGACAGAGCTATGGCTACACCTTC	CASSENGQSYGYTF
.	TRBV7-9	TRBJ2-7	TRBD1	TGTGCCAGCAGCTTAACTTTTGGGGACAGGAGATCCTACGAGCAGTACTTC	CASSLTFGDRRSYEQYF
few	TRBV24-1	TRBJ2-3	TRBD1	TGTGCCACCAGTGATCCGACAGGGGCCCACACAGATACGCAGTATTTT	CATSDPTGAHTDTQYF
.	TRBV20-1	TRBJ2-4	.	TGCAGTGCTAGGCAAATAGCCAAAAACATTCAGTACTTC	CSARQIAKNIQYF
.	TRBV3-1	TRBJ2-1	TRBD2	TGTGCCAGCAGCCAAGATTTTACTAGCGGGGGCAATGAGCAGTTCTTC	CASSQDFTSGGNEQFF
few	TRBV27	TRBJ1-2	.	TGTGCCAGCAGTTTGATGGCGACCCCGAGGAATGGCTACACCTTC	CASSLMATPRNGYTF
.	TRBV5-6	TRBJ2-3	.	TGTGCCAGCAGGCGAGACTGGTCTGATACGCAGTATTTT	CASRRDWSDTQYF
.	TRBV5-1	TRBJ2-3	TRBD2	TGCGCCAGCAGCTTGTATGGGACTAGCGGGAGGTACAGGGATACGCAGTATTTT	CASSLYGTSGRYRDTQYF
.	TRBV4-2	TRBJ2-6	TRBD1	TGTGCCAGCAGCCCGGGACAGCCCGGGGCCAACGTCCTGACTTTC	CASSPGQPGANVLTF
many	TRBV7-9	TRBJ2-7	.	TGTGCCAGCAGCTTAGGGAGCAGTCCCTCCTACGAGCAGTACTTC	CASSLGSSPSYEQYF
.	TRBV20-1	TRBJ2-7	.	TGCAGTGCTAGGCTCGACCGGGGAAGGCCCAACGAGCAGTACTTC	CSARLDRGRPNEQYF
.	TRBV3-1	TRBJ1-2	TRBD1	TGTGCCAGCAGCCAAGAACCGTCAGGGGGGCGGTGTGGCTACACCTTC	CASSQEPSGGRCGYTF
.	TRBV10-3	TRBJ2-1	.	TGTGCCATCAGTGAGTCGACCAATGAGCAGTTCTTC	CAISESTNEQFF